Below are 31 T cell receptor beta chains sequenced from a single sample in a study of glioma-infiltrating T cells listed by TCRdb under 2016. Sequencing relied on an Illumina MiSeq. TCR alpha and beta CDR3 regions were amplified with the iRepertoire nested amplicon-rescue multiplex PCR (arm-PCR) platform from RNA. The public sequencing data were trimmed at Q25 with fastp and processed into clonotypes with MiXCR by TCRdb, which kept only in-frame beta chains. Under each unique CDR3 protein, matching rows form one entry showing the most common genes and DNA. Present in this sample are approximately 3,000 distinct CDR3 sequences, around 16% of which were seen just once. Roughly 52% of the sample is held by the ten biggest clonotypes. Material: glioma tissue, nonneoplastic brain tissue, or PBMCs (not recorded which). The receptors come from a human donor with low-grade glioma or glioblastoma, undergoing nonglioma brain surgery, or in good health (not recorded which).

The CDR3 loop reads CASSDWRGDVNEQFF. CDR3 bases: TGTGCCAGCAGTGATTGGCGTGGGGATGTCAATGAGCAGTTCTTC. The chain joins TRBV2 to TRBJ2-1; D is ambiguous. The ends were cut back, 3 bases at V and 6 bases at J, with 15 bases in the middle. In germline, CDR1 is SNHLY, CDR2 FYNNEI. CDR3 size: 15 residues.

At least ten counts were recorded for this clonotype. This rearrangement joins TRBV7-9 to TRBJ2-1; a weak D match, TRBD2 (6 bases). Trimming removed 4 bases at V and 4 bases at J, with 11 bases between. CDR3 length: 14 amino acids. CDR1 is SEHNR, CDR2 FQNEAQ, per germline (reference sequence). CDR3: CASSSSGVYNEQFF. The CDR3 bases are TGTGCCAGCAGCTCGTCGGGGGTTTACAATGAGCAGTTCTTC.

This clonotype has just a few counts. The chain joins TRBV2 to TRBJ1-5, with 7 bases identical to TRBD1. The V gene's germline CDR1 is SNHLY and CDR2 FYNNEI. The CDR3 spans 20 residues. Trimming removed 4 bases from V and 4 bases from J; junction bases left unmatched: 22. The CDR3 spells CASSGPGQSVKWRSNQPQHF. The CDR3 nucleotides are TGTGCCAGCAGTGGCCCGGGACAGTCTGTAAAATGGAGGTCAAATCAGCCCCAGCATTTT. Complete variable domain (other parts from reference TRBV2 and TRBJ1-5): EPEVTQTPSHQVTQMGQEVILRCVPISNHLYFYWYRQILGQKVEFLVSFYNNEISEKSEIFDDQFSVERPDGSNFTLKIRSTKLEDSAMYFCASSGPGQSVKWRSNQPQHFGDGTRLSIL.

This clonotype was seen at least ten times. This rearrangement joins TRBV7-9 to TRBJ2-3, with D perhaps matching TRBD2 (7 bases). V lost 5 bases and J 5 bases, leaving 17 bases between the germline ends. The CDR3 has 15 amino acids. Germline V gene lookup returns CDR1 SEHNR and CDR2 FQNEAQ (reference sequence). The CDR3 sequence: CASSDRGGGKDTQYF. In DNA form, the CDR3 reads TGTGCCAGCAGCGATAGGGGCGGGGGCAAAGATACGCAGTATTTT.

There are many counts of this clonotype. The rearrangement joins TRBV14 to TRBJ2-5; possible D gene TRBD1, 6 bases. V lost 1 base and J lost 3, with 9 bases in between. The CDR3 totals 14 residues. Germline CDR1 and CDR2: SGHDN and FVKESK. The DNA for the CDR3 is TGTGCCAGCAGCCAAGCTCGGACAGAAGAGACCCAGTACTTC. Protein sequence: CASSQARTEETQYF.

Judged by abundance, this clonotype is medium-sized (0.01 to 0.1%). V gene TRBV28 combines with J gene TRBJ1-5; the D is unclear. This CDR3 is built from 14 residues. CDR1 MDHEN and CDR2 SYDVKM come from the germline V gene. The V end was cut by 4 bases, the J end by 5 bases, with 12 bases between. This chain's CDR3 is CASSSRAPYQPQHF. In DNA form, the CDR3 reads TGTGCCAGCAGTTCGAGGGCACCCTATCAGCCCCAGCATTTT.

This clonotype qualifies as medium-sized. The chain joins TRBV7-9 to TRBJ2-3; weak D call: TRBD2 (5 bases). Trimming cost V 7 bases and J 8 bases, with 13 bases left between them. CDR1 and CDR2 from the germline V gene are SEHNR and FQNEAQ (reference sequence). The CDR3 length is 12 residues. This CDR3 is CASTDEGSTQYF. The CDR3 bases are TGTGCCAGCACCGATGAGGGTAGTACGCAGTATTTT.

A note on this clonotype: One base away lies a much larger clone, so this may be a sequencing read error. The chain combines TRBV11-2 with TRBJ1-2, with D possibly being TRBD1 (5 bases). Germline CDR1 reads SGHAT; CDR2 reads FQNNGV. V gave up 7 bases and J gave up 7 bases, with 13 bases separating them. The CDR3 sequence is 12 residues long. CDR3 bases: TGTGCCAGCATGGGGGGGGGTGCTGGCTACACCTTC. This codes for CASMGGGAGYTF.

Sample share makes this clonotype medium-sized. Here the CDR3 reads CASSPNRVYRSYEQYV. The CDR3 coding sequence is TGTGCCAGCAGCCCAAACAGGGTTTATCGCTCCTACGAGCAGTACGTC. The chain uses TRBV28 and TRBJ2-7, with a possible D match to TRBD1 (6 bases). The CDR3 length is 16 residues. From germline, CDR1 is MDHEN and CDR2 SYDVKM. Trimming shortened V by 6 bases and J by 0 bases, and 18 bases separated the two germline ends.

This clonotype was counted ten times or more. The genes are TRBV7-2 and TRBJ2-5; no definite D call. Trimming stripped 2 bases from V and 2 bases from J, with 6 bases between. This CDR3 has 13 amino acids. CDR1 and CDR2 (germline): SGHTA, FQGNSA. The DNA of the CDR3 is TGTGCCAGCAGCTTACAGATTCAAGAGACCCAGTACTTC. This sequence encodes CASSLQIQETQYF.

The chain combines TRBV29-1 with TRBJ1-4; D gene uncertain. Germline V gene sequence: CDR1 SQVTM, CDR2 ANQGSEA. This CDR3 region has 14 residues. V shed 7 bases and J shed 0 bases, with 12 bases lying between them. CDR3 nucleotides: TGCAGCGCCATTGAACGGGCAACTAATGAAAAACTGTTTTTT. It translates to CSAIERATNEKLFF.

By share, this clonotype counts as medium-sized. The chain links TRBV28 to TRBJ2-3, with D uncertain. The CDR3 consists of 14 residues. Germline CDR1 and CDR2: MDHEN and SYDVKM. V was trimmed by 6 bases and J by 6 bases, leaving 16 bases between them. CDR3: CASSLRILRDTQYF. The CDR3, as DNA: TGTGCCAGCAGCCTGAGGATCTTACGGGATACGCAGTATTTT.

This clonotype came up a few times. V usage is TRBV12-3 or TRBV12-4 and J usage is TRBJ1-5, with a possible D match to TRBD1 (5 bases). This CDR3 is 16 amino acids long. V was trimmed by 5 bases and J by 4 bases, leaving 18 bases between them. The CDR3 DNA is TGTGCCAGCAGTCGCCTGGGGGGAATTTCAAATCAGCCCCAGCATTTT. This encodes CASSRLGGISNQPQHF.

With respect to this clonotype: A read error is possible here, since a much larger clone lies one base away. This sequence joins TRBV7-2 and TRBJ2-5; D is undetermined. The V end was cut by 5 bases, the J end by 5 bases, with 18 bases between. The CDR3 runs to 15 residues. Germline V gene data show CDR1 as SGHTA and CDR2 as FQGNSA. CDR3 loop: CASSRCKSQEETQYF. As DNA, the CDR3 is TGTGCCAGCAGCCGCTGCAAGAGCCAAGAGGAGACCCAGTACTTC.

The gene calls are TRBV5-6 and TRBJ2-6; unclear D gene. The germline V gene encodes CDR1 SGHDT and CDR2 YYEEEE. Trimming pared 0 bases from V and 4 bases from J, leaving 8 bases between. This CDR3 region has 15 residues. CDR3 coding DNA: TGTGCCAGCAGCTTGGGTACGTTGGGGGCCAACGTCCTGACTTTC. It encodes CASSLGTLGANVLTF.

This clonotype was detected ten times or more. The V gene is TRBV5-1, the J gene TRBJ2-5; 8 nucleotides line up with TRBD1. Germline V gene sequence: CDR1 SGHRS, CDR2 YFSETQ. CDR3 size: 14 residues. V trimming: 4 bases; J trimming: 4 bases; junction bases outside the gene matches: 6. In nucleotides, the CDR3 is TGCGCCAGCAGCGATCGGACAGGGAGAGAGACCCAGTACTTC. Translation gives CASSDRTGRETQYF.

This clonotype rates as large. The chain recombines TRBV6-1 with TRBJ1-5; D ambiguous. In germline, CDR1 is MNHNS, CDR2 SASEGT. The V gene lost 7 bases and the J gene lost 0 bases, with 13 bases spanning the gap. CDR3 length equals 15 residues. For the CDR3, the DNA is TGTGCCAGCATGTCTCGGGATGGTAGCAATCAGCCCCAGCATTTT. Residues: CASMSRDGSNQPQHF.

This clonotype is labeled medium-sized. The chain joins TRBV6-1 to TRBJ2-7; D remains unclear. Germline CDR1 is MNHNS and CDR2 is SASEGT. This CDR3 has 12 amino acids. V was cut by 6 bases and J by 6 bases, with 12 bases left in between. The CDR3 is CASSQNSGEQYV. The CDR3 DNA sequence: TGTGCCAGCAGCCAGAATTCGGGCGAGCAGTACGTC.

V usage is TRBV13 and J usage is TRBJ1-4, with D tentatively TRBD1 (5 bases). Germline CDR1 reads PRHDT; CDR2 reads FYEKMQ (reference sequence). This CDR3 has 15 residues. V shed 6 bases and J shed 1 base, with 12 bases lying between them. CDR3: CASRGRQRTNEKLFF. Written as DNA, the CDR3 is TGTGCCAGCAGGGGCCGACAGCGAACTAATGAAAAACTGTTTTTT.

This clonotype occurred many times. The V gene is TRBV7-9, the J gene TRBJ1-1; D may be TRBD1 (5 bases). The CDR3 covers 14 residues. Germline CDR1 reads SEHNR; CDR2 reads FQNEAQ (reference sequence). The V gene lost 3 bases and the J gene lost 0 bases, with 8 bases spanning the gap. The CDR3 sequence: CASSFGGMNTEAFF. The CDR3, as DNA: TGTGCCAGCAGCTTCGGGGGTATGAACACTGAAGCTTTCTTT.

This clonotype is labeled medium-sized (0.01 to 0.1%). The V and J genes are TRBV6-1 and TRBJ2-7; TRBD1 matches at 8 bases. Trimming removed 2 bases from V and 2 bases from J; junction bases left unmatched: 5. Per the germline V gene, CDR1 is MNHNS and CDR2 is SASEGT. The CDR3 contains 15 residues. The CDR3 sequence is CASSETGTGPYEQYV. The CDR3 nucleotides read TGTGCCAGCAGTGAAACAGGGACAGGCCCCTACGAGCAGTACGTC.

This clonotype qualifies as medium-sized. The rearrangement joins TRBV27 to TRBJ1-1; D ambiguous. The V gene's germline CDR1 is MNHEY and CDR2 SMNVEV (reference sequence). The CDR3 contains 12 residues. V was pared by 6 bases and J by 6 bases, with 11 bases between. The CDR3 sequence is CASSTGGSEAFF. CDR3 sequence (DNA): TGTGCCAGCAGCACCGGCGGCTCTGAAGCTTTCTTT.

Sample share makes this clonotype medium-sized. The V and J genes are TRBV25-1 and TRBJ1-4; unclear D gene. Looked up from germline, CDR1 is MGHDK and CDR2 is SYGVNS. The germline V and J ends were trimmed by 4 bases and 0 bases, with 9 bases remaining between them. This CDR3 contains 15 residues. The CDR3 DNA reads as TGTGCCAGCAGTGCCCACACTGCAACTAATGAAAAACTGTTTTTT. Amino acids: CASSAHTATNEKLFF.

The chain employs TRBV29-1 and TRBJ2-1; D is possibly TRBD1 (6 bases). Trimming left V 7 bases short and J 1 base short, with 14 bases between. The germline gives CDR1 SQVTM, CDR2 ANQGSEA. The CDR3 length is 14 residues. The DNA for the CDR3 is TGCAGCGCCCTGACAGGTGGATCCTACAATGAGCAGTTCTTC. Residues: CSALTGGSYNEQFF.

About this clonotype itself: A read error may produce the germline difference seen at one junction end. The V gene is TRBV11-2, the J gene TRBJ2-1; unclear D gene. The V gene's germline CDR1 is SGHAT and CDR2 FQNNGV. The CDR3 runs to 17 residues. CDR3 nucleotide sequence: TGTGCCAGAAGCTTAGGCAGGTTTGCTATCTCCTACAATGAGCAGTTCTTC. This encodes CARSLGRFAISYNEQFF. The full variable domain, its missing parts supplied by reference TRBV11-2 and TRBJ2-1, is EAGVAQSPRYKIIEKRQSVAFWCNPISGHATLYWYQQILGQGPKLLIQFQNNGVVDDSQLPKDRFSAERLKGVDSTLKIQPAKLEDSAVYLCARSLGRFAISYNEQFFGPGTRLTVL.

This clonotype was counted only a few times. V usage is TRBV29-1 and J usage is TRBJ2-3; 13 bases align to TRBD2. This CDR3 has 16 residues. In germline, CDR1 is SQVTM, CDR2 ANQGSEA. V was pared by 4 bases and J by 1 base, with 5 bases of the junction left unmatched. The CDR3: CSVAGLAGLRTDTQYF. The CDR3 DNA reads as TGCAGCGTTGCGGGACTAGCGGGACTCCGCACAGATACGCAGTATTTT.

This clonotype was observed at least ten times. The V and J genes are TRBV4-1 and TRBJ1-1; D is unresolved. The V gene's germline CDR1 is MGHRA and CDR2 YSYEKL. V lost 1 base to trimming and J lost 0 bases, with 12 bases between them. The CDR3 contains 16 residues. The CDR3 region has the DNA TGCGCCAGCAGCCAAGGTATGGTCCTCATGAACACTGAAGCTTTCTTT. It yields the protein CASSQGMVLMNTEAFF.

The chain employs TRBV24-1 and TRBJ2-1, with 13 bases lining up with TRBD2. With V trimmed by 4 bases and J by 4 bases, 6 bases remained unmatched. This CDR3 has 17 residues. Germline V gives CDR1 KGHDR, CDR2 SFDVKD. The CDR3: CATSDATSGGVYNEQFF. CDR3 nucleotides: TGTGCCACCAGTGACGCAACTAGCGGGGGGGTGTACAATGAGCAGTTCTTC.

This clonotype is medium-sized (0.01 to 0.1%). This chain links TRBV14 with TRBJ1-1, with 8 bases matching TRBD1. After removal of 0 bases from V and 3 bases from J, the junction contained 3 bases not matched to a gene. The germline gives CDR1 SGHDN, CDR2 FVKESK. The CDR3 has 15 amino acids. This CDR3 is CASSQDRTGYTEAFF. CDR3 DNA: TGTGCCAGCAGCCAAGATAGGACAGGGTACACTGAAGCTTTCTTT.

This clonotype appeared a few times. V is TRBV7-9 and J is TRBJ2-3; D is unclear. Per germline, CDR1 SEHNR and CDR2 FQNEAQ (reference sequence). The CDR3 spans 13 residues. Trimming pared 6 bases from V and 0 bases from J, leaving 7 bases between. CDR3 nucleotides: TGTGCCAGCAGGTCCAGGAGCACAGATACGCAGTATTTT. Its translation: CASRSRSTDTQYF.

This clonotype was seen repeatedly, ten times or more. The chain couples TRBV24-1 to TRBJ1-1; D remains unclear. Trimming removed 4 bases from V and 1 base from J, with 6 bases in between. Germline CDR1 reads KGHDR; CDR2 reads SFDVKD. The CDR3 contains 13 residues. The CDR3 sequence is CATSERRNTEAFF. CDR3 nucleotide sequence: TGTGCCACCAGTGAAAGGAGGAACACTGAAGCTTTCTTT.